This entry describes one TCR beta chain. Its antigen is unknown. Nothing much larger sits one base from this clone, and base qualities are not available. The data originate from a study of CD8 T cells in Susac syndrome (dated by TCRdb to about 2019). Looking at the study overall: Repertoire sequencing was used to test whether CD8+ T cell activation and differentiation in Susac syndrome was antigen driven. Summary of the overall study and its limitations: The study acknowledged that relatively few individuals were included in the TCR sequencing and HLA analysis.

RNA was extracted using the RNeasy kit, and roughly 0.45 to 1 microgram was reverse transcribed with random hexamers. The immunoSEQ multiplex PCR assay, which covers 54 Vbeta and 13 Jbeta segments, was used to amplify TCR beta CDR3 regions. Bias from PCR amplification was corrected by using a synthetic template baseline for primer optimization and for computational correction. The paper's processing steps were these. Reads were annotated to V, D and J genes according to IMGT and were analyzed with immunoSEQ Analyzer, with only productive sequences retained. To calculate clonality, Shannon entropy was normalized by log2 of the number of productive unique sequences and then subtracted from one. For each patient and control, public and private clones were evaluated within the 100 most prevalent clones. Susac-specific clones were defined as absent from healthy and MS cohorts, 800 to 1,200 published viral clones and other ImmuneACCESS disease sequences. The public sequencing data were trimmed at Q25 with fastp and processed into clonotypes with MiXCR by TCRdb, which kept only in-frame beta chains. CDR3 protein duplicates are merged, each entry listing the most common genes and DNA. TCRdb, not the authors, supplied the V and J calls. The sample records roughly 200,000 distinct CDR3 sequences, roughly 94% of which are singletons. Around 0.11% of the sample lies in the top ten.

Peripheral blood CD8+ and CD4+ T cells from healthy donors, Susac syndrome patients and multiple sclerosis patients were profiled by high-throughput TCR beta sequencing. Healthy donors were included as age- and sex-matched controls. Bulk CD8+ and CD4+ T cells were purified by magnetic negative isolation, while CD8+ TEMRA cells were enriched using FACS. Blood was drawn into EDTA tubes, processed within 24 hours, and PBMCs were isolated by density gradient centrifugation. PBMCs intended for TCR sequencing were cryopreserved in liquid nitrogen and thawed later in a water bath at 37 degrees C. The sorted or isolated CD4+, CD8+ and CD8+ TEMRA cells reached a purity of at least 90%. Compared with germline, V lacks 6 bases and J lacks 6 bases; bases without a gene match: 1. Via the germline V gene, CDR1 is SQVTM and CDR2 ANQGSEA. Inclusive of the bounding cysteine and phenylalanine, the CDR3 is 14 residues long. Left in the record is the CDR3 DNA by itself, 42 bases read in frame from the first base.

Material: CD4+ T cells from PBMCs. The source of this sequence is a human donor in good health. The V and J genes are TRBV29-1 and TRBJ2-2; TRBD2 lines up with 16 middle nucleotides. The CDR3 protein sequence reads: CSVGTSGRAGELFF. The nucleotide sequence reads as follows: TGCAGCGTGGGGACTAGCGGGAGGGCCGGGGAGCTGTTTTTT.